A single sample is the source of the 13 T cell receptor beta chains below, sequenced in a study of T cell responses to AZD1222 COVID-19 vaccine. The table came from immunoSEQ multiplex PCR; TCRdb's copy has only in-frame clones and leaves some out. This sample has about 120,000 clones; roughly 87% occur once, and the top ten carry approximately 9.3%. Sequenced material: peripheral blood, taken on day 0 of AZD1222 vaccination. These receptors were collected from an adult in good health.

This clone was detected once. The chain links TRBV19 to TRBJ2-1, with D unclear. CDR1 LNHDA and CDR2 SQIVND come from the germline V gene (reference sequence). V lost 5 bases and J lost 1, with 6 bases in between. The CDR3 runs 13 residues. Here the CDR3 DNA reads TGTGCCAGTAGTCTCGGGTCCTACAATGAGCAGTTCTTC. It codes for CASSLGSYNEQFF.

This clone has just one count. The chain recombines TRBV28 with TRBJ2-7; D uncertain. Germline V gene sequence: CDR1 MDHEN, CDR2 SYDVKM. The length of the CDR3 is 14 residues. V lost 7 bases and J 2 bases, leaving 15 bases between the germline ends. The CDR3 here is CASNPVKGTYEQYF. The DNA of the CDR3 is TGTGCCAGCAATCCGGTGAAGGGAACCTACGAGCAGTACTTC.

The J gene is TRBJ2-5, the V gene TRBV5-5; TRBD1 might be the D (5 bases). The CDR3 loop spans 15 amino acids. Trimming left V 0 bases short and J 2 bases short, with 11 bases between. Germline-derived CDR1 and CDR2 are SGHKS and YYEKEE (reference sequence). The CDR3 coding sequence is TGTGCCAGCAGCTTGGGGGGCAGGAGACAAGAGACCCAGTACTTC. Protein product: CASSLGGRRQETQYF.

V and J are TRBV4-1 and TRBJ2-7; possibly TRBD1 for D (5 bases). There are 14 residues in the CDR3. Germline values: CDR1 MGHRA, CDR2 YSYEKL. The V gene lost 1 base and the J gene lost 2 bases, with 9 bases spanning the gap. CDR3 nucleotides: TGCGCCAGCAGCCAAGCTGGGGCTCCCTACGAGCAGTACTTC. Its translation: CASSQAGAPYEQYF.

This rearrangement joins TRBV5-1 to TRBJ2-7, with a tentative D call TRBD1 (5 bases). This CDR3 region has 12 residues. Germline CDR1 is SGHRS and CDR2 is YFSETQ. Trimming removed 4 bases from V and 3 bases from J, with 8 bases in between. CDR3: CASSTDSYEQYF. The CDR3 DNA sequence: TGCGCCAGCAGCACCGACAGCTACGAGCAGTACTTC.

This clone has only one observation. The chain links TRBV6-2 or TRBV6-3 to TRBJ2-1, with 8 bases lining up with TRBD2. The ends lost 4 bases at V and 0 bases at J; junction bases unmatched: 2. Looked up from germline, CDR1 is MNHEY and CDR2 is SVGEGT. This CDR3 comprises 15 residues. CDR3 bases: TGTGCCAGCAGTTGGGGGACTAGCTCCTACAATGAGCAGTTCTTC. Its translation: CASSWGTSSYNEQFF.

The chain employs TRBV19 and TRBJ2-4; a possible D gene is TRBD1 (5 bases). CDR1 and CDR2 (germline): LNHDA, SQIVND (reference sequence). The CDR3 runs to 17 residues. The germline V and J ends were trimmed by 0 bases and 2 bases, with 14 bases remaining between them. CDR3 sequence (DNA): TGTGCCAGTAGTATAGATAGTTCTAGGGGTACCAAAAACATTCAGTACTTC. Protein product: CASSIDSSRGTKNIQYF.

CDR3 residues: CATSRDSIGRDTQYF. CDR3 DNA: TGTGCCACCAGCAGAGATAGTATCGGAAGGGATACGCAGTATTTT. The chain uses TRBV15 and TRBJ2-3; D remains ambiguous. The V gene's germline CDR1 is LNHNV and CDR2 YYDKDF (reference sequence). Trimming cost V 0 bases and J 6 bases, with 13 bases left between them. This CDR3 comprises 15 residues.

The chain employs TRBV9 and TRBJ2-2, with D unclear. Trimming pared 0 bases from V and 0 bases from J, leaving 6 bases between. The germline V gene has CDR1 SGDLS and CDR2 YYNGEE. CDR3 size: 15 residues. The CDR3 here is CASSVDSPNTGELFF. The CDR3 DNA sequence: TGTGCCAGCAGCGTAGACAGCCCGAACACCGGGGAGCTGTTTTTT.

The CDR3 protein is CASSKQGGRDTQYF. CDR3 nucleotides: TGTGCCAGTAGCAAACAGGGGGGAAGGGATACGCAGTATTTT. The rearrangement uses TRBV19 and TRBJ2-3, with TRBD1 matching 8 bases. The CDR3 length is 14 residues. Germline CDR1 is LNHDA and CDR2 is SQIVND (reference sequence). The ends lost 6 bases at V and 6 bases at J; junction bases unmatched: 8.

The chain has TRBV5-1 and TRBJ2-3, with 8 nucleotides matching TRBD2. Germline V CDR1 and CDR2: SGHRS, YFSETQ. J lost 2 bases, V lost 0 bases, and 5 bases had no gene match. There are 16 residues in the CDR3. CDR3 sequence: CASSLGLARYTDTQYF. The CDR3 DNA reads TGCGCCAGCAGCTTGGGACTAGCGAGGTACACAGATACGCAGTATTTT.

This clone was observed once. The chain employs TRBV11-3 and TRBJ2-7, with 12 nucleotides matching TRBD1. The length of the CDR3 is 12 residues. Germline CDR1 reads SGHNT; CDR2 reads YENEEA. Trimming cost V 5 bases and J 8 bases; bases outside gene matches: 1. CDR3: CASSRDRGQQYF. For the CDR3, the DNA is TGTGCCAGCAGCCGGGACAGGGGGCAGCAGTACTTC.

CDR3 DNA: TGTGCCAGCAGCCAGGCGGGCCCAGATACGCAGTATTTT. It codes for CASSQAGPDTQYF. This chain joins TRBV14 and TRBJ2-3, with D maybe TRBD2 (5 bases). The CDR3 spans 13 residues. Looked up from germline, CDR1 is SGHDN and CDR2 is FVKESK. V was trimmed by 3 bases and J by 4 bases, leaving 8 bases between them.